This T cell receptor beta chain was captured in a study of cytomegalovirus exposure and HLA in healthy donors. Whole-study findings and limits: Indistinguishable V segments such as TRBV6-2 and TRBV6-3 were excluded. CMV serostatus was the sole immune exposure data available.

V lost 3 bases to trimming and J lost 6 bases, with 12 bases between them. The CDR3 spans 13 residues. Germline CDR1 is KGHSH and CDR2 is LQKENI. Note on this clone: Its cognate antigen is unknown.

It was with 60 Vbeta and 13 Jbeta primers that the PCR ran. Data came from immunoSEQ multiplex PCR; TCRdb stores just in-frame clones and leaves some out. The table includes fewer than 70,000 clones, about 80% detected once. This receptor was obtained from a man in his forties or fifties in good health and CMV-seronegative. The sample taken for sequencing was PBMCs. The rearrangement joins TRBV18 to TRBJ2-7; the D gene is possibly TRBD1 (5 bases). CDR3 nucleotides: TGTGCCAGCTCACCGGGGCCACGACGCGAGCAGTACGTC. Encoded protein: CASSPGPRREQYV.